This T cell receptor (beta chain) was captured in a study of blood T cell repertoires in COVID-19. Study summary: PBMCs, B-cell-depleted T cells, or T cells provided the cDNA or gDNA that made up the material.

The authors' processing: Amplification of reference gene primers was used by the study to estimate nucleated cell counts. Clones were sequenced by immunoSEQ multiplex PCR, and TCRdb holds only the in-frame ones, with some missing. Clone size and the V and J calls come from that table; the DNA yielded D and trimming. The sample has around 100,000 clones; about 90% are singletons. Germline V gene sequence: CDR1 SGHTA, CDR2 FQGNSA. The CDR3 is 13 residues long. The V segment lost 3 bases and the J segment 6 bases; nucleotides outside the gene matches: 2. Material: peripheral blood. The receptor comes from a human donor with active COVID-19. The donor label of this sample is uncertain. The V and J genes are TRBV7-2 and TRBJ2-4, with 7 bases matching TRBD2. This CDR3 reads CASSFGGSNIQYF. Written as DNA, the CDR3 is TGTGCCAGCAGCTTCGGGGGGTCAAACATTCAGTACTTC. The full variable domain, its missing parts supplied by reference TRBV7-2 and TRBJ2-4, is GAGVSQSPSNKVTEKGKDVELRCDPISGHTALYWYRQSLGQGLEFLIYFQGNSAPDKSGLPSDRFSAERTGGSVSTLTIQRTQQEDSAVYLCASSFGGSNIQYFGAGTRLSVL.